A single sample is the source of the 25 T cell receptor beta chains below, sequenced in a study of T cell repertoires in cytomegalovirus infection. Their recognized antigens are unknown. TCRdb re-called the reads with MiXCR, one entry per CDR3 protein. The sample consists of approximately 110,000 distinct CDR3 sequences, over 30% of them appearing once. The source was CD8+ T cells from cultured PBMCs, collected from culture after CMV antigen stimulation. Receptors originate from a human donor in good health (CMV status not recorded). Some clones in this sample may be carry-over from other donors' samples.

This clonotype appeared a few times. The chain uses TRBV7-9 and TRBJ2-1; 11 nucleotides line up with TRBD2. The CDR3 totals 16 residues. Looked up from germline, CDR1 is SEHNR and CDR2 is FQNEAQ (reference sequence). V gave up 6 bases and J gave up 2 bases; unmatched junction bases: 6. The CDR3 nucleotides read TGTGCCAGCAGTTATCTTAGCGGGGGGGCCTACAATGAGCAGTTCTTC. This sequence encodes CASSYLSGGAYNEQFF.

This rearrangement joins TRBV4-3 to TRBJ2-5; TRBD2 matches at 13 bases. Germline CDR1 LGHNA, CDR2 YSLEER. J gave up 5 bases and V 0 bases, and 6 bases lay outside the gene matches. The CDR3 is made up of 17 amino acids. Written as DNA, the CDR3 is TGCGCCAGCAGCCAAGAGGCTCCGGGACTAGCGGGGGAGACCCAGTACTTC. Protein: CASSQEAPGLAGETQYF.

This clonotype was seen repeatedly, ten times or more. This chain uses TRBV7-2 with TRBJ1-2; 9 bases are shared with TRBD1. The CDR3 contains 17 residues. Germline CDR1 SGHTA, CDR2 FQGNSA. V lost 4 bases and J lost 4; bases outside the gene matches: 13. CDR3 DNA: TGTGCCAGCAGCTCTACCCTTACAGGGGGCGAGTCCTATGGCTACACCTTC. Residues: CASSSTLTGGESYGYTF.

This clonotype showed up just once. This chain uses TRBV7-4 with TRBJ1-1; a weak D match, TRBD1 (5 bases). This CDR3 has 14 residues. Germline CDR1 SGHVT, CDR2 SQSDAQ. V gave up 4 bases and J gave up 1 base, with 10 bases separating them. The CDR3 nucleotides read TGTGCCAGCAGCTCGCCGGACAAGAACACTGAAGCTTTCTTT. This encodes CASSSPDKNTEAFF. Variable domain in full (rest from reference TRBV7-4 and TRBJ1-1): GAGVSQSPRYKVAKRGRDVALRCDSISGHVTLYWYRQTLGQGSEVLTYSQSDAQRDKSGRPSGRFSAERPERSVSTLKIQRTEQGDSAVYLCASSSPDKNTEAFFGQGTRLTVV.

This clonotype has just a few counts. The chain combines TRBV2 with TRBJ1-2, with D tentatively TRBD1 (5 bases). The germline V and J ends were trimmed by 6 bases and 7 bases, with 21 bases remaining between them. CDR1 is SNHLY and CDR2 is FYNNEI in the germline V gene. The CDR3 is made up of 15 amino acids. As DNA, the CDR3 is TGTGCCAGCAGCCGCAAAGGGGTCGATCCTGGTGGCTACACCTTC. It encodes CASSRKGVDPGGYTF.

This clonotype was seen only a few times. This chain links TRBV5-1 with TRBJ2-3, with D possibly matching TRBD2 (5 bases). CDR1 and CDR2 (germline): SGHRS, YFSETQ. This CDR3 comprises 15 residues. V dropped 1 base and J dropped 3 bases, with 12 bases sitting between them. CDR3 sequence reads: CASSLYGKGTDTQYF. The CDR3 coding sequence is TGCGCCAGCAGCTTGTACGGGAAAGGTACAGATACGCAGTATTTT.

This clonotype was recorded a few times. The CDR3 region has the DNA TGTGCCAGCAGTCCTACCACTCCGGGGGTATCTGGAAACACCATATATTTT. Protein: CASSPTTPGVSGNTIYF. The V call is TRBV12-3 or TRBV12-4, the J call TRBJ1-3, with D possibly being TRBD1 (5 bases). Trimming shortened V by 5 bases and J by 1 base, and 18 bases separated the two germline ends. The CDR3 spans 17 residues.

At least ten counts were recorded for this clonotype. The V gene is TRBV7-2, the J gene TRBJ2-7; tentative D call: TRBD1 (5 bases). Trimming shortened V by 1 base and J by 5 bases, and 12 bases separated the two germline ends. There are 14 residues in the CDR3. Germline values: CDR1 SGHTA, CDR2 FQGNSA. CDR3 residues: CASSLDRLQDEQYF. CDR3 nucleotide sequence: TGTGCCAGCAGCTTAGACAGGCTACAAGACGAGCAGTACTTC.

The genes are TRBV27 and TRBJ2-1; TRBD1 aligns across 8 bases. Germline CDR1 MNHEY, CDR2 SMNVEV (reference sequence). After removal of 6 bases from V and 4 bases from J, the junction contained 8 bases not matched to a gene. This CDR3 spans 15 amino acids. CDR3 sequence (DNA): TGTGCCAGCAGCAAGACAGGGGAATATTACAATGAGCAGTTCTTC. Its protein product is CASSKTGEYYNEQFF.

This clonotype was counted at least ten times. Written as DNA, the CDR3 is TGTGCCAGCAGTTTTAGCGTGTTGGCCGATGGCTACACCTTC. Translated, it gives CASSFSVLADGYTF. The gene calls are TRBV7-8 and TRBJ1-2; no clear D. This CDR3 spans 14 amino acids. V was clipped by 6 bases and J by 6 bases, with 17 bases between them. Germline CDR1 is SGHVS and CDR2 is FQNEAQ.

This clonotype was counted between two and nine times. The rearrangement links TRBV27 to TRBJ1-1; 7 bases map to TRBD1. Germline values: CDR1 MNHEY, CDR2 SMNVEV (reference sequence). This CDR3 is built from 11 residues. Trimming removed 7 bases from V and 11 bases from J; junction bases left unmatched: 7. The DNA of the CDR3 is TGTGCCAGCATACAGGGGTTGGTGGCTTTCTTT. This sequence encodes CASIQGLVAFF.

This clonotype was detected only a few times. The chain couples TRBV4-1 to TRBJ1-5; 8 bases fit TRBD1. The CDR3 consists of 17 residues. Germline lookup yields CDR1 MGHRA and CDR2 YSYEKL. The J segment lost 11 bases and the V segment lost 0 bases, leaving 15 bases of the junction unmatched. DNA for the CDR3: TGCGCCAGCAGCCAAGATTTGGGCCAGGGGGCTTCTGGAGCCCAGCATTTT. This gives the protein CASSQDLGQGASGAQHF.

This clonotype came up many times. V usage is TRBV7-6 and J usage is TRBJ2-7; possibly TRBD2 for D (5 bases). CDR3 size: 12 residues. Germline V lookup: CDR1 SGHVS, CDR2 FNYEAQ. The V end lost 6 bases, the J end lost 6 bases, and 12 bases lay between the germline ends. The CDR3 coding sequence is TGTGCCAGCAGGTCCCCGGCGGGCGAGCAGTACTTC. This sequence encodes CASRSPAGEQYF.

This clonotype has a count of ten or more. The CDR3 loop is CASSEYFLPTGQGYYEQYF. The CDR3 DNA reads as TGTGCCAGCAGTGAATATTTCCTCCCGACAGGGCAAGGCTACTACGAGCAGTACTTC. The V and J genes are TRBV25-1 and TRBJ2-7; 7 positions agree with TRBD1. V shed 0 bases, J shed 3 bases, and the junction held 17 bases outside the gene matches. This CDR3 region has 19 residues. Germline values: CDR1 MGHDK, CDR2 SYGVNS.

This clonotype came up many times. This chain connects TRBV20-1 to TRBJ2-1, with 11 positions matching TRBD2. V lost 6 bases, J lost 9 bases, and 13 bases stayed unmatched. The CDR3 is made up of 15 amino acids. Germline V lookup: CDR1 DFQATT, CDR2 SNEGSKA (reference sequence). The CDR3 bases are TGCAGTGCCCCGGCTAGCGGGGGGATATCGGGTGAGCAGTTCTTC. Protein: CSAPASGGISGEQFF.

CDR3 nucleotide sequence: TGTGCCAGCAGCTTAAGTTCGACAGATAGCTCCTACGAGCAGTACTTC. Translating it yields CASSLSSTDSSYEQYF. This chain connects TRBV11-1 to TRBJ2-7, with a tentative D call TRBD1 (5 bases). V lost 2 bases, J lost 0 bases, and 14 bases lay in between. Germline V CDR1 and CDR2: SGHAT, FQDESV (reference sequence). The CDR3 consists of 16 residues.

This clonotype has more than one count but fewer than ten. V usage is TRBV7-6 and J usage is TRBJ2-1; D possibly uses TRBD1 or TRBD2 (6 bases each). The CDR3 loop spans 13 amino acids. V was cut by 5 bases and J by 6 bases, with 11 bases left in between. From germline, CDR1 is SGHVS and CDR2 FNYEAQ. CDR3 DNA sequence: TGTGCCAGCAGCCAGGGGACTGCCAATGAGCAGTTCTTC. It encodes CASSQGTANEQFF.

The V call is TRBV27, the J call TRBJ1-6, with D perhaps TRBD1 (5 bases). CDR1 MNHEY and CDR2 SMNVEV come from the germline V gene (reference sequence). This CDR3 region has 16 residues. V dropped 2 bases and J dropped 3 bases, with 11 bases sitting between them. The CDR3 nucleotides are TGTGCCAGCAGTTTACGAGACAGCAGCTATAATTCACCCCTCCACTTT. Its protein product is CASSLRDSSYNSPLHF.

This clonotype was counted between two and nine times. This sequence joins TRBV20-1 and TRBJ1-1; D is unresolved. CDR1 is DFQATT, CDR2 SNEGSKA, per germline (reference sequence). The V and J ends lost 6 bases and 3 bases respectively, with 8 bases between them. CDR3 size: 11 residues. CDR3: CSAPTDTEAFF. CDR3 sequence (DNA): TGCAGTGCGCCAACGGACACTGAAGCTTTCTTT.

In this sample, this clonotype turned up a few times. The chain is built from TRBV6-1 and TRBJ1-1; D call uncertain. The CDR3 loop spans 11 amino acids. The germline gives CDR1 MNHNS, CDR2 SASEGT. V dropped 6 bases and J dropped 7 bases, with 9 bases sitting between them. The CDR3 nucleotides are TGTGCCAGCAGGCACGCGGTTGAAGCTTTCTTT. This gives the protein CASRHAVEAFF.

This clonotype was detected only once. One end of the junction fails to match germline, which may point to a read error. The gene calls are TRBV4-1 and TRBJ2-1, with a weak D call TRBD2 (5 bases). The CDR3 sequence is 17 residues long. CDR1 and CDR2 from the germline V gene are MGHRA and YSYEKL. The CDR3, as DNA: TGTGCCAGCAGCCAAGATCGAGGGCTAGCAGCCTACAATGAGCAGTTCTTC. Residues: CASSQDRGLAAYNEQFF.

V and J are TRBV6-5 and TRBJ2-7; D gene uncertain. Between the trimmed V and J ends, which lost 7 bases and 2 bases, there was a span of 18 bases. The germline V gene encodes CDR1 MNHEY and CDR2 SVGAGI. CDR3 size: 15 residues. CDR3 nucleotides: TGTGCCAGCACCCAGGACCGACTCTATCCCTACGAGCAGTACTTC. Translation: CASTQDRLYPYEQYF.

The rearrangement joins TRBV6-5 to TRBJ2-2; 9 bases are a match to TRBD1. This CDR3 comprises 16 residues. Germline trimming cut 6 bases from V and 6 bases from J; bases unmatched to any gene: 11. The V gene's germline CDR1 is MNHEY and CDR2 SVGAGI. The CDR3, as DNA: TGTGCCAGCAGAGTACAGGGGGCAGGAAAACCCGGGGAGCTGTTTTTT. Translated: CASRVQGAGKPGELFF.

The chain combines TRBV19 with TRBJ2-2, with a possible D match to TRBD2 (6 bases). The CDR3 has 13 residues. The V and J ends lost 10 bases and 9 bases respectively, with 18 bases between them. Germline CDR1 and CDR2: LNHDA and SQIVND (reference sequence). CDR3 amino acids: CAIRAQGGRELFF. CDR3 DNA sequence: TGTGCCATTCGAGCTCAGGGAGGCCGGGAGCTGTTTTTT.

This clonotype was detected only a few times. This chain connects TRBV7-2 to TRBJ2-2; D is possibly TRBD1 (5 bases). Trimming shortened V by 1 base and J by 7 bases, and 7 bases separated the two germline ends. The CDR3 is 13 amino acids. Germline V gives CDR1 SGHTA, CDR2 FQGNSA. The CDR3, as DNA: TGTGCCAGCAGCTTAGGGGGCAACGGGGAGCTGTTTTTT. Translating gives CASSLGGNGELFF.